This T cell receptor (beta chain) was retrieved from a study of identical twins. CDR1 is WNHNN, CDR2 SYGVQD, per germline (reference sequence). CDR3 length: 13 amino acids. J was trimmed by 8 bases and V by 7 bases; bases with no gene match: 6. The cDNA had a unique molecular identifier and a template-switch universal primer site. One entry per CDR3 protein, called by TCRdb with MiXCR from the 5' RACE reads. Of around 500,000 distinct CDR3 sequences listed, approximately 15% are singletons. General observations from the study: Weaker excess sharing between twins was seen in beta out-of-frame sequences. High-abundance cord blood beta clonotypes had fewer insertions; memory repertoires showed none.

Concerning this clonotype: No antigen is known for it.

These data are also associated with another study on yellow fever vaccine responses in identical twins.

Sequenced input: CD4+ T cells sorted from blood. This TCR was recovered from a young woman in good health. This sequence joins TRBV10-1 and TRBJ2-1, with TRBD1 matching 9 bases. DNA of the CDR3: TGCGCCAGCAACCTGGACAGGGGTGATGAGCAGTTCTTC. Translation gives CASNLDRGDEQFF.